The 17 T cell receptor beta chains below come from one sample, sequenced in a study of a mutant IDH1 vaccine in newly diagnosed glioma. Their antigens are not known. The assay was immunoSEQ multiplex PCR, and TCRdb's table has in-frame clones only and misses some. This sample has some 42,000 clones, with 75% to 85% found just once. Time point defined: week 35, safety follow-up. Doses consisted of 300 ug of mutant IDH1 20-mer peptide each, paired with topical imiquimod. Sequenced here: PBMCs, sampled from a glioma patient whose treatment included an IDH1 peptide vaccine. These receptors came from a woman between 50 and 59 years old with glioma.

A note on this clone: The germline gene is not matched at one end of the junction; a read error may be the cause. The CDR3, as DNA: TGTGCCAGCAGCTACAGGGGGGTGAACGCTGAAGCTTTCTTT. This gives the protein CASSYRGVNAEAFF. This chain connects TRBV7-9 to TRBJ1-1; TRBD1 agrees at 8 bases. Per germline, CDR1 SEHNR and CDR2 FQNEAQ (reference sequence). This CDR3 region has 14 residues.

This clone was picked up one time. The CDR3 protein is CASSGRAEPTDTQYF. DNA of the CDR3: TGCGCCAGCAGCGGACGGGCAGAACCCACAGATACGCAGTATTTT. The chain uses TRBV5-1 and TRBJ2-3; D call uncertain. The CDR3 has 15 residues. CDR1 is SGHRS, CDR2 YFSETQ, per germline. Trimming took off 4 bases at V and 2 bases at J, with 14 bases between the two ends.

This clone was seen a few times. This chain uses TRBV4-3 with TRBJ2-7, with a weak D call TRBD1 (6 bases). This CDR3 contains 15 residues. Per the germline V gene, CDR1 is LGHNA and CDR2 is YSLEER. V was pared by 6 bases and J by 2 bases, with 17 bases between. CDR3 in amino acids: CASSVTLQGTYEQYF. Here the CDR3 DNA reads TGCGCCAGCAGTGTTACTCTACAGGGTACCTACGAGCAGTACTTC.

This rearrangement joins TRBV10-3 to TRBJ2-5; maybe TRBD1 (5 bases). The V gene's germline CDR1 is ENHRY and CDR2 SYGVKD. Trimming took off 6 bases at V and 4 bases at J, with 18 bases between the two ends. The CDR3 has 15 amino acids. DNA for the CDR3: TGTGCCATCAGCCCCACGCAGGGTATCGGAGAGACCCAGTACTTC. Amino acid sequence: CAISPTQGIGETQYF.

CDR3 protein: CASSQGTGGGYEQYF. CDR3 DNA: TGTGCCAGCAGCCAAGGGACAGGGGGTGGGTACGAGCAGTACTTC. This chain links TRBV5-6 with TRBJ2-7; 11 bases agree with TRBD1. The V and J ends lost 4 bases and 4 bases, in that order; junction bases with no gene match: 7. The V gene's germline CDR1 is SGHDT and CDR2 YYEEEE. The CDR3 totals 15 residues.

This rearrangement joins TRBV4-3 to TRBJ2-6; a possible D gene is TRBD1 (5 bases). The CDR3 is made up of 15 amino acids. The germline V and J ends were trimmed by 0 bases and 2 bases, with 5 bases remaining between them. The germline V gene has CDR1 LGHNA and CDR2 YSLEER. CDR3: CASSQEGAGANVLTF. CDR3 sequence (DNA): TGCGCCAGCAGCCAAGAAGGGGCTGGGGCCAACGTCCTGACTTTC.

This clone was found once. The rearrangement links TRBV15 to TRBJ1-1; D not resolved. Trimming cost V 4 bases and J 0 bases, with 9 bases left between them. This CDR3 spans 14 amino acids. CDR1 is LNHNV, CDR2 YYDKDF, per germline (reference sequence). The CDR3 DNA is TGTGCCACCAGCAAGGGAGGGTTGAACACTGAAGCTTTCTTT. Translating gives CATSKGGLNTEAFF. The entire variable domain, with the rest obtained from reference TRBV15 and TRBJ1-1, is as follows: DAMVIQNPRYQVTQFGKPVTLSCSQTLNHNVMYWYQQKSSQAPKLLFHYYDKDFNNEADTPDNFQSRRPNTSFCFLDIRSPGLGDTAMYLCATSKGGLNTEAFFGQGTRLTVV.

This chain joins TRBV28 and TRBJ1-3; D is perhaps TRBD1 (5 bases). The CDR3 consists of 15 residues. The germline gives CDR1 MDHEN, CDR2 SYDVKM. V was pared by 1 base and J by 3 bases, with 10 bases between. The CDR3, as DNA: TGTGCCAGCAGTTTATCGCAGGGCATTGGAAACACCATATATTTT. As protein: CASSLSQGIGNTIYF.

The V call is TRBV25-1, the J call TRBJ1-2, with D uncertain. V lost 2 bases to trimming and J lost 8 bases, with 12 bases between them. The CDR3 is made up of 13 amino acids. Germline V lookup: CDR1 MGHDK, CDR2 SYGVNS. The CDR3 DNA sequence: TGTGCCAGCAGTGAAGGGGTGTTCGGCGGCTACACCTTC. This encodes CASSEGVFGGYTF.

This chain links TRBV9 with TRBJ2-6, with D possibly TRBD2 on 6 matching bases. The germline gives CDR1 SGDLS, CDR2 YYNGEE. This CDR3 region has 17 residues. V was pared by 0 bases and J by 0 bases, with 10 bases between. In nucleotides, the CDR3 is TGTGCCAGCAGCGTAGGGGGGGATGACTCTGGGGCCAACGTCCTGACTTTC. It translates to CASSVGGDDSGANVLTF.

V gene TRBV28 combines with J gene TRBJ2-3; TRBD1 matches 7 bases. CDR3 length: 13 amino acids. J gave up 0 bases and V 8 bases, and 2 bases lay outside the gene matches. CDR1 is MDHEN, CDR2 SYDVKM, per germline. The CDR3 bases are TGTGCCAGCCGGGACAGCAGCACAGATACGCAGTATTTT. Translation gives CASRDSSTDTQYF.

The chain has TRBV9 and TRBJ2-5; 9 bases agree with TRBD1. CDR3 length equals 14 residues. Germline values: CDR1 SGDLS, CDR2 YYNGEE. J lost 4 bases, V lost 3 bases, and 4 bases had no gene match. CDR3 region: CASSANRGRETQYF. CDR3 DNA sequence: TGTGCCAGCAGCGCCAACAGGGGGCGAGAGACCCAGTACTTC.

The chain couples TRBV28 to TRBJ1-2; D ambiguous. V was cut by 5 bases and J by 3 bases, with 4 bases left in between. This CDR3 has 11 amino acids. Germline assignment: CDR1 MDHEN and CDR2 SYDVKM. CDR3 region: CASSPDYGYTF. CDR3 bases: TGTGCCAGCAGTCCAGACTATGGCTACACCTTC.

CDR3 in amino acids: CASSPGGKTEAFF. The CDR3 DNA reads TGTGCCAGCAGCCCAGGAGGGAAGACTGAAGCTTTCTTT. The rearrangement uses TRBV11-3 and TRBJ1-1; D remains ambiguous. Germline assignment: CDR1 SGHNT and CDR2 YENEEA. The CDR3 contains 13 residues. The V gene lost 5 bases and the J gene lost 5 bases, with 12 bases spanning the gap. The whole variable domain, remainder taken from reference TRBV11-3 and TRBJ1-1, is EAGVVQSPRYKIIEKKQPVAFWCNPISGHNTLYWYLQNLGQGPELLIRYENEEAVDDSQLPKDRFSAERLKGVDSTLKIQPAELGDSAVYLCASSPGGKTEAFFGQGTRLTVV.

The chain employs TRBV13 and TRBJ1-2; no clear D. Trimming cost V 5 bases and J 6 bases, with 13 bases left between them. Germline CDR1 and CDR2: PRHDT and FYEKMQ (reference sequence). This CDR3 comprises 13 residues. CDR3 loop: CASSVTQWDGYTF. In nucleotides, the CDR3 is TGTGCCAGCAGCGTAACCCAATGGGATGGCTACACCTTC.

The chain has TRBV2 and TRBJ2-1, with D possibly TRBD2 on 7 matching bases. The ends were cut back, 8 bases at V and 0 bases at J, with 14 bases in the middle. Germline V gene sequence: CDR1 SNHLY, CDR2 FYNNEI. The CDR3 consists of 15 residues. CDR3 amino acids: CASREGGSSYNEQFF. As DNA, the CDR3 is TGTGCCAGCCGAGAGGGGGGGAGCTCCTACAATGAGCAGTTCTTC. Based on the CDR3 plus reference TRBV2 and TRBJ2-1, the full variable domain is EPEVTQTPSHQVTQMGQEVILRCVPISNHLYFYWYRQILGQKVEFLVSFYNNEISEKSEIFDDQFSVERPDGSNFTLKIRSTKLEDSAMYFCASREGGSSYNEQFFGPGTRLTVL.

This rearrangement joins TRBV2 to TRBJ1-5; D gene uncertain. Per the germline V gene, CDR1 is SNHLY and CDR2 is FYNNEI. The length of the CDR3 is 15 residues. V shed 4 bases and J shed 5 bases, with 15 bases lying between them. The CDR3 reads CASSGLALEHQPQHF. CDR3 in DNA: TGTGCCAGCAGTGGTCTCGCACTGGAACATCAGCCCCAGCATTTT.